A single sample gave rise to the 8 T cell receptor beta chains below, sequenced in a study of graft-versus-host responses after intestinal transplantation. Sequencing used immunoSEQ multiplex PCR; TCRdb keeps in-frame clones, though not all of them. The repertoire holds 20,000 to 25,000 clones, with 50% to 70% as singletons. The starting material was alloreactive CD4+ T cells from a mixed lymphocyte reaction culture, obtained before intestinal transplant. Subset here: CFSE-low proliferating T cells sorted from roughly six-day pre-transplant mixed lymphocyte reaction (GvH or HvG direction). The receptors stem from a human patient who received an intestinal transplant.

The rearrangement uses TRBV10-1 and TRBJ2-1, with TRBD2 identical over 8 bases. This CDR3 has 13 amino acids. J lost 2 bases, V lost 8 bases, and 2 bases had no gene match. Germline CDR1 is WNHNN and CDR2 is SYGVQD (reference sequence). For the CDR3, the DNA is TGCGCCAGCCGGGAGGGCCCCTACAATGAGCAGTTCTTC. This encodes CASREGPYNEQFF.

The chain joins TRBV4-1 to TRBJ2-2; no reliable D call. Germline CDR1 and CDR2: MGHRA and YSYEKL. Between the trimmed V and J ends, which lost 1 base and 0 bases, there was a span of 15 bases. The CDR3 spans 18 residues. CDR3 nucleotides: TGCGCCAGCAGCCAAGCTTACAGCCTTTACTCGAACACCGGGGAGCTGTTTTTT. This gives the protein CASSQAYSLYSNTGELFF.

The rearrangement joins TRBV7-9 to TRBJ2-1, with TRBD2 identical over 8 bases. CDR1 is SEHNR and CDR2 is FQNEAQ in the germline V gene (reference sequence). CDR3 length: 18 amino acids. Trimming cost V 3 bases and J 0 bases; bases outside gene matches: 10. For the CDR3, the DNA is TGTGCCAGCAGCTTCCCTGGACTAGCCCTCAGCTCCTACAATGAGCAGTTCTTC. The encoded protein is CASSFPGLALSSYNEQFF. Full variable domain (missing parts from reference TRBV7-9 and TRBJ2-1): DTGVSQNPRHKITKRGQNVTFRCDPISEHNRLYWYRQTLGQGPEFLTYFQNEAQLEKSRLLSDRFSAERPKGSFSTLEIQRTEQGDSAMYLCASSFPGLALSSYNEQFFGPGTRLTVL.

This clone was seen a handful of times. The rearrangement joins TRBV6-6 to TRBJ1-2; the D is unclear. The length of the CDR3 is 13 residues. The V end was cut by 2 bases, the J end by 7 bases, with 11 bases between. Germline loops: CDR1 MNHNY, CDR2 SVGAGI (reference sequence). This CDR3 is CASSYREEGGYTF. CDR3 nucleotide sequence: TGTGCCAGCAGTTACAGGGAAGAGGGTGGCTACACCTTC.

The chain employs TRBV19 and TRBJ1-5, with 7 bases identical to TRBD1. The trim removed 6 bases at V and 5 bases at J, leaving 4 bases unmatched. CDR1 LNHDA and CDR2 SQIVND come from the germline V gene (reference sequence). This CDR3 has 13 amino acids. The CDR3 bases are TGTGCCAGTAGCCTGACAGGGTATCAGCCCCAGCATTTT. It translates to CASSLTGYQPQHF.

The V call is TRBV11-2, the J call TRBJ2-7; 10 bases are a match to TRBD1. CDR3 length equals 14 residues. Germline V gene lookup returns CDR1 SGHAT and CDR2 FQNNGV. V shed 3 bases, J shed 8 bases, and the junction held 7 bases outside the gene matches. The CDR3 DNA is TGTGCCAGCAGCTTTGTCGGGACAGGGGCCAAGCAGTACTTC. Translated: CASSFVGTGAKQYF.

The CDR3 DNA is TGTGCCAGCAGCTTAGACCGGTCTGCGAATCAGCCCCAGCATTTT. The encoded protein is CASSLDRSANQPQHF. This chain joins TRBV11-2 and TRBJ1-5; D unclear. Germline lookup yields CDR1 SGHAT and CDR2 FQNNGV. This CDR3 region has 15 residues. V was clipped by 0 bases and J by 4 bases, with 10 bases between them.

The J gene is TRBJ1-3, the V gene TRBV30; no clear D. CDR1 is GTSNPN and CDR2 is SVGIG in the germline V gene (reference sequence). With 6 bases removed from V and 0 bases from J, the gap between germline ends came to 9 bases. This CDR3 has 13 residues. CDR3 DNA: TGTGCCTGCCAAGCGAGCTCTGGAAACACCATATATTTT. Translation: CACQASSGNTIYF.